The T cell receptor (beta chain) under discussion was sequenced for a study of human T cells and chemical hapten exposure. Study background: The scalp of each patient received a weekly diphenylcyclopropenone dose for the full approximately 25-week study.

CDR1 and CDR2 (germline): SQVTM, ANQGSEA. The CDR3 covers 11 residues. V was trimmed by 6 bases and J by 2 bases, leaving 7 bases between them. Study outcomes and limitations: Patch test score showed a positive correlation with PT1 expanded TCR counts.

Individual cDNA molecules (in the library) carried attached unique molecular identifiers. TCRdb used MiXCR to reprocess the RACE reads, holding one entry per CDR3 protein. This sample has 350,000 to 450,000 distinct CDR3 sequences, with about 5.1% found just once. Time point denoted: pre-sensitization, week 0. Treatment defined: therapeutic diphenylcyclopropenone sensitization with weekly scalp DPC. As concerns this clonotype: Its antigen remains unidentified.

The sequence derives from a woman aged 45-65 years with alopecia areata. Some clones in this sample may be carry-over from other donors' samples. This sequence joins TRBV29-1 and TRBJ1-1; D unresolved. Sequencing was performed on whole blood, taken in connection with sensitization to the hapten diphenylcyclopropenone (DPC). The CDR3 loop is CSVISNTEAFF. The CDR3 coding sequence is TGCAGCGTCATTTCAAACACTGAAGCTTTCTTT. The full variable domain, with the rest looked up from reference TRBV29-1 and TRBJ1-1, is SAVISQKPSRDICQRGTSLTIQCQVDSQVTMMFWYRQQPGQSLTLIATANQGSEATYESGFVIDKFPISRPNLTFSTLTVSNMSPEDSSIYLCSVISNTEAFFGQGTRLTVV.